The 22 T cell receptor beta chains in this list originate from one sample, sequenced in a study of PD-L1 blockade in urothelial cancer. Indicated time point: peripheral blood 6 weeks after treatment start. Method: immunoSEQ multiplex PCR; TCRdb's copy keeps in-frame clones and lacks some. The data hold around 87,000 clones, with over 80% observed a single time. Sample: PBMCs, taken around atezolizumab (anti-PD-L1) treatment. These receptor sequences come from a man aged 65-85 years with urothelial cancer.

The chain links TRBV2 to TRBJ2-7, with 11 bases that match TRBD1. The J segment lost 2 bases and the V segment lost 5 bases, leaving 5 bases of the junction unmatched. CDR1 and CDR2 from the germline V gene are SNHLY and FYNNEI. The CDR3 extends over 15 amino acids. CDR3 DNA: TGTGCCAGCAGTAGGGACAGGGGGACGGCCTACGAGCAGTACTTC. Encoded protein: CASSRDRGTAYEQYF.

CDR3 nucleotide sequence: TGCGCCAGCAGAGGGGAAACTGAAGCTTTCTTT. Its protein product is CASRGETEAFF. V and J are TRBV5-1 and TRBJ1-1, with a tentative D call TRBD1 (5 bases). The V gene lost 5 bases and the J gene lost 5 bases, with 7 bases spanning the gap. Germline lookup yields CDR1 SGHRS and CDR2 YFSETQ. The CDR3 covers 11 residues.

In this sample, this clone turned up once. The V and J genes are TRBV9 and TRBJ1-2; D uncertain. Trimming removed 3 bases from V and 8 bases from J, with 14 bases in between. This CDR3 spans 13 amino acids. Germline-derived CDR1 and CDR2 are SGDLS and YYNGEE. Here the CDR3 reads CASSGDAVGGYTF. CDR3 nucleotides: TGTGCCAGCAGCGGCGACGCCGTGGGCGGCTACACCTTC.

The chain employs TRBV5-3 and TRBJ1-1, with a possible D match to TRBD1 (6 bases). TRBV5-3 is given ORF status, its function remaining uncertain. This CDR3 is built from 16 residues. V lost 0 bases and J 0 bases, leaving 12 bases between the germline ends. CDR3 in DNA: TGTGCCAGAAGCTTGGGGCAGGGGCCAATGAACACTGAAGCTTTCTTT. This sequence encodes CARSLGQGPMNTEAFF.

In DNA, the CDR3 is TGTGCCAGCAGCTTGGAAAGAACAGGGGGAACAGATACGCAGTATTTT. Translated: CASSLERTGGTDTQYF. The rearrangement joins TRBV5-6 to TRBJ2-3, with TRBD1 identical over 8 bases. The CDR3 has 16 residues. Trimming cost V 0 bases and J 3 bases; bases outside gene matches: 6. Germline V gives CDR1 SGHDT, CDR2 YYEEEE.

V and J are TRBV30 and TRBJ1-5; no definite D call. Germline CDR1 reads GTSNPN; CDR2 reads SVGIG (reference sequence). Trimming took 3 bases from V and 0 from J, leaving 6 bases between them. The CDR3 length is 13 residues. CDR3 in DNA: TGTGCCTGGAGCCGGGATAGCAATCAGCCCCAGCATTTT. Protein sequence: CAWSRDSNQPQHF. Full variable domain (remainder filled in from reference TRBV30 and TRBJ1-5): SQTIHQWPATLVQPVGSPLSLECTVEGTSNPNLYWYRQAAGRGLQLLFYSVGIGQISSEVPQNLSASRPQDRQFILSSKKLLLSDSGFYLCAWSRDSNQPQHFGDGTRLSIL.

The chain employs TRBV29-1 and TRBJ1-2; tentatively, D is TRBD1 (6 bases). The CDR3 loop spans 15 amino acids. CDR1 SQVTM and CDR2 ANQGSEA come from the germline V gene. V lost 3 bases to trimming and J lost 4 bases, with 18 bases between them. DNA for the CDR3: TGCAGCGTTGATCTGGGGGCAGGCCTCGGCTATGGCTACACCTTC. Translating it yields CSVDLGAGLGYGYTF.

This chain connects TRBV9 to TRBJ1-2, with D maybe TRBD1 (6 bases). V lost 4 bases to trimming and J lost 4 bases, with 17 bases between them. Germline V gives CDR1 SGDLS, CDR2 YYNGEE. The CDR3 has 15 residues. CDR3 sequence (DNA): TGTGCCAGCAGCCCCCGGACAGTTGGTGTCTATGGCTACACCTTC. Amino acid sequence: CASSPRTVGVYGYTF.

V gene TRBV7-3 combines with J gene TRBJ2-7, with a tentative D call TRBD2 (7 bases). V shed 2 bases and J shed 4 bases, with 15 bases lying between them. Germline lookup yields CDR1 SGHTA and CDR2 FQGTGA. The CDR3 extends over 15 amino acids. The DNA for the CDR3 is TGTGCCAGCAGCTTAGGTGGGGGGGCCGAGTACGAGCAGTACTTC. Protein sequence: CASSLGGGAEYEQYF.

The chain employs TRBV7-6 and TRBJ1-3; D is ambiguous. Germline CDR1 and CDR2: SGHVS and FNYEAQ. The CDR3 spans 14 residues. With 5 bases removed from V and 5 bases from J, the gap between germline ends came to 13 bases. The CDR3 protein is CASSPGFARNTIYF. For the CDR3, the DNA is TGTGCCAGCAGCCCGGGGTTTGCTAGAAACACCATATATTTT.

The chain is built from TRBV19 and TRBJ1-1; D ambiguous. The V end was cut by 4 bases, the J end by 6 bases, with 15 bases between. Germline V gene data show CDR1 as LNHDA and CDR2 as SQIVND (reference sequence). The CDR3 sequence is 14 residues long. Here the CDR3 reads CASSRATGSPEAFF. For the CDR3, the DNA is TGTGCCAGTAGTAGGGCAACCGGTTCCCCTGAAGCTTTCTTT.

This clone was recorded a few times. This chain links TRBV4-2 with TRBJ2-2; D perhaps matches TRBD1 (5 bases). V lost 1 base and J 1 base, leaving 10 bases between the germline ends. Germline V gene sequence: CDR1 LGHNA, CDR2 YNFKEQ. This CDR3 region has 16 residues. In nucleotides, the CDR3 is TGTGCCAGCAGCCAAGTAGGCGGACAGAACACCGGGGAGCTGTTTTTT. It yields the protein CASSQVGGQNTGELFF.

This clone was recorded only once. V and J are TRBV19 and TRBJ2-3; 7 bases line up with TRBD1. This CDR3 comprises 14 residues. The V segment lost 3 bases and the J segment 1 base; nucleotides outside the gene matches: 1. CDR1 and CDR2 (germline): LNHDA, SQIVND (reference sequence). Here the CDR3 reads CASSITGGTDTQYF. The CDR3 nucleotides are TGTGCCAGTAGTATCACAGGGGGCACAGATACGCAGTATTTT.

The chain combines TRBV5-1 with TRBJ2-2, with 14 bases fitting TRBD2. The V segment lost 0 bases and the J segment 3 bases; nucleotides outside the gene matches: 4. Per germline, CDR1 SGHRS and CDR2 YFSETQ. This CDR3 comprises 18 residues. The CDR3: CASSLAGLAGGYTGELFF. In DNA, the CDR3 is TGCGCCAGCAGCTTGGCTGGACTAGCGGGGGGTTACACCGGGGAGCTGTTTTTT. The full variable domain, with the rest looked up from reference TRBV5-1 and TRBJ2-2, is KAGVTQTPRYLIKTRGQQVTLSCSPISGHRSVSWYQQTPGQGLQFLFEYFSETQRNKGNFPGRFSGRQFSNSRSEMNVSTLELGDSALYLCASSLAGLAGGYTGELFFGEGSRLTVL.

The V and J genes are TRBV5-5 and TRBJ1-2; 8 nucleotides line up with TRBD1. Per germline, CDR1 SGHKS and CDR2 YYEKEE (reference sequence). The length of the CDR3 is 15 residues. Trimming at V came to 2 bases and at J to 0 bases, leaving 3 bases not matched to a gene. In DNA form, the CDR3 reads TGTGCCAGCAGCTTCCGACAGGGGACTAACTATGGCTACACCTTC. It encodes CASSFRQGTNYGYTF.

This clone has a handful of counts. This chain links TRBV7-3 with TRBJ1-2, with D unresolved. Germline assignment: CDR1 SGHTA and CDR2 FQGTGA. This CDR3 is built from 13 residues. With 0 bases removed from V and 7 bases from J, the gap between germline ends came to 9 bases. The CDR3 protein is CASSLTNYGGYTF. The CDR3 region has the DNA TGTGCCAGCAGCTTAACCAACTATGGTGGCTACACCTTC.

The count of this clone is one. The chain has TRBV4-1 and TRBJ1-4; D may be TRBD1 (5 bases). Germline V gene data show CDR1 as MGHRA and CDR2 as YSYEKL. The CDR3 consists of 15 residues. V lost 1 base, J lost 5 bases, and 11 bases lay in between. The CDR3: CASSQVGGTNEKLFF. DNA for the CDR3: TGCGCCAGCAGCCAAGTGGGGGGTACCAATGAAAAACTGTTTTTT.

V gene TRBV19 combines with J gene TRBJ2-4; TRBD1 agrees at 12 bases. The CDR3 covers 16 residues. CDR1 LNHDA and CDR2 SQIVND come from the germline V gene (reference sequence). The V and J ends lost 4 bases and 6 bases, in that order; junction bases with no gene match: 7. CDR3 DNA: TGTGCCAGTAGTACGCCGGGACAGGGGGCTGGAAACATTCAGTACTTC. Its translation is CASSTPGQGAGNIQYF. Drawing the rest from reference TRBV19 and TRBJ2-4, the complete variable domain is DGGITQSPKYLFRKEGQNVTLSCEQNLNHDAMYWYRQDPGQGLRLIYYSQIVNDFQKGDIAEGYSVSREKKESFPLTVTSAQKNPTAFYLCASSTPGQGAGNIQYFGAGTRLSVL.

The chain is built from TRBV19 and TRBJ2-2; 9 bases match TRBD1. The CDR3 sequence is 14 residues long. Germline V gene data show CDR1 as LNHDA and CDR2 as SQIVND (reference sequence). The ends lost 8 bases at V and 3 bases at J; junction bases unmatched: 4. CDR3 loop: CASRRDRDTGELFF. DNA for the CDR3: TGTGCCAGTCGCCGGGACAGGGACACCGGGGAGCTGTTTTTT.

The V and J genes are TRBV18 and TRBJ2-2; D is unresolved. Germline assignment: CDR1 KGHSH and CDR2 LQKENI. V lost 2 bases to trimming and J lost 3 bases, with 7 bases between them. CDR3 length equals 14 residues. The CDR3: CASSPRQDTGELFF. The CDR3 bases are TGTGCCAGCTCACCAAGGCAGGACACCGGGGAGCTGTTTTTT.

The CDR3 loop is CASSNGTPNSPLHF. DNA of the CDR3: TGTGCCAGTAGCAACGGGACACCTAATTCACCCCTCCACTTT. V is TRBV19 and J is TRBJ1-6; tentatively, D is TRBD1 (6 bases). This CDR3 is built from 14 residues. CDR1 is LNHDA, CDR2 SQIVND, per germline (reference sequence). V shed 6 bases and J shed 6 bases, with 12 bases lying between them.

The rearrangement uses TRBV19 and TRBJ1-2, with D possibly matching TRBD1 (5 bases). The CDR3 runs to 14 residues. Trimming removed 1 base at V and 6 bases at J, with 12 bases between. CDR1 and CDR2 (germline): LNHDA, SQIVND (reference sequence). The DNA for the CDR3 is TGTGCCAGTAGTATAGGCGGCAGGGCTAATGGCTACACCTTC. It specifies CASSIGGRANGYTF.